This T cell receptor beta chain was retrieved from a study of blood T cell repertoires in COVID-19. The trim removed 5 bases at V and 0 bases at J, leaving 8 bases unmatched. CDR1 is SQVTM and CDR2 is ANQGSEA in the germline V gene. The CDR3 consists of 16 residues. Profiling relied on immunoSEQ multiplex PCR, and the TCRdb table lists in-frame clones only, not all of them. The sample yields 200,000 or so clones, less than 85% seen once. This sequence was found in a man aged 60 to 69 who had recovered from COVID-19. The specimen was PBMCs or T cells enriched from blood (not recorded which). The rearrangement links TRBV29-1 to TRBJ2-3; TRBD2 matches 10 bases. CDR3 sequence reads: CSVRTSGKTSTDTQYF. CDR3 DNA sequence: TGCAGCGTTCGGACTAGCGGAAAAACTAGCACAGATACGCAGTATTTT.